This paragraph reports one T cell receptor (beta chain). The protocol was immunoSEQ multiplex PCR, while the TCRdb copy is restricted to in-frame clones and leaves out a portion. The sample has under 15,000 clones; around 81% are singletons. This sample was taken from a study of T cells after posttransplantation cyclophosphamide. Germline assignment: CDR1 DFQATT and CDR2 SNEGSKA (reference sequence). V was trimmed by 5 bases and J by 11 bases, leaving 12 bases between them. CDR3 length: 10 amino acids. The receptor's source is a man aged 45-65 years in good health, CMV-negative, and a related stem cell transplant donor. The sequencing sample was made of memory CD4+ T cells sorted from PBMCs. The rearrangement joins TRBV20-1 to TRBJ1-1, with D unclear. The CDR3: CSARVLVAFF. In DNA, the CDR3 is TGCAGTGCTCGGGTCTTGGTGGCTTTCTTT.